The T cell receptor (beta chain) under discussion was sequenced for a study of CD8 T cells in Susac syndrome. Random hexamers were used to reverse transcribe an amount of roughly 0.5 to 1 ug RNA. TCRdb passed the immunoSEQ multiplex PCR reads through MiXCR, listing each CDR3 protein once. The sample lists around 69,000 distinct CDR3 sequences; 96% were seen once. The ends were cut back, 5 bases at V and 2 bases at J, with 13 bases in the middle. The germline V gene encodes CDR1 SGHDT and CDR2 YYEEEE. The CDR3 runs to 14 residues. This TCR was sampled from a human donor with multiple sclerosis. Sequencing input: CD4+ T cells from PBMCs. The chain couples TRBV5-6 to TRBJ1-2; no clear D gene. In nucleotides, the CDR3 is TGTGCCAGCAGTTCGGACCTGAAGAACTATGGCTACACCTTC. Amino acid sequence: CASSSDLKNYGYTF.